The rows below give T cell receptor beta chains drawn from one sample of a study of T cells after yellow fever vaccination. MiXCR, applied by TCRdb to the 5' RACE reads, yields one record per CDR3 protein. Here the sample spans hundreds of thousands of distinct CDR3 sequences, 21% being singletons. The specimen comprised PBMCs, sampled approximately 22 days after the first yellow fever vaccination. These TCRs come from a man younger than 35 who received the YFV17D yellow fever vaccine. The CDR3 runs from the conserved cysteine through the conserved F or W. The D gene is left open where the match is weak. The listing skips clone size in some rows; elsewhere it reads once, few, many or a size class.

CDR3 protein	CDR3 DNA	D gene	V gene	J gene	clone size	CDR3 length
CASSGRDSYGYTF	TGTGCCAGCAGCGGCCGGGACAGCTATGGCTACACCTTC	TRBD1	TRBV7-2	TRBJ1-2	-	13
CASSMGLNGDNEQFF	TGTGCCAGTAGTATGGGACTTAACGGGGACAATGAGCAGTTCTTC	-	TRBV19	TRBJ2-1	few	15
CASSSPPGYNSGNTIYF	TGTGCCAGCAGTTCCCCCCCAGGTTATAACTCTGGAAACACCATATATTTT	-	TRBV12-3/TRBV12-4	TRBJ1-3	-	17
CASSKYRDQPQHF	TGCGCCAGCAGTAAATACAGGGATCAGCCCCAGCATTTT	-	TRBV23-1	TRBJ1-5	few	13
CSARGAKSGNTIYF	TGCAGCGCGAGGGGTGCTAAGTCTGGAAACACCATATATTTT	-	TRBV29-1	TRBJ1-3	-	14
CASSETSTGELFF	TGTGCCAGCAGTGAGACTAGCACCGGGGAGCTGTTTTTT	-	TRBV6-4	TRBJ2-2	many	13
CATSRTSGAGEQFF	TGTGCCACCAGTCGCACCTCAGGGGCAGGGGAGCAGTTCTTC	-	TRBV24-1	TRBJ2-1	-	14
CASSESNSVDTQYF	TGCGCCAGCAGTGAGTCGAACTCCGTAGATACGCAGTATTTT	-	TRBV10-2	TRBJ2-3	-	14
CASSTASGGTGGTQYF	TGCGCCAGCAGTACCGCTAGCGGGGGTACCGGGGGTACGCAGTATTTT	TRBD2	TRBV5-1	TRBJ2-3	-	16
CASSLNLGDEQFF	TGTGCCAGCAGTTTAAATCTAGGGGATGAGCAGTTCTTC	-	TRBV7-7	TRBJ2-1	-	13
CASSFLRPHTGELFF	TGCGCCAGCAGCTTCCTTCGTCCACACACCGGGGAGCTGTTTTTT	-	TRBV5-1	TRBJ2-2	-	15
CASSYLPGQGRTDTQYF	TGTGCCAGCAGTTACTTACCGGGACAGGGGAGGACAGATACGCAGTATTTT	TRBD1	TRBV6-5	TRBJ2-3	-	17
CASSYSLDSPYEQYF	TGTGCCAGCAGTTACTCCCTTGACAGCCCCTACGAGCAGTACTTC	-	TRBV6-5	TRBJ2-7	-	15
CSAPYLSTDTQYF	TGCAGTGCACCTTACCTAAGCACAGATACGCAGTATTTT	-	TRBV20-1	TRBJ2-3	many	13
CASSQDSGGVMELFF	TGTGCCAGCAGCCAAGATAGCGGGGGAGTGATGGAGCTGTTTTTT	TRBD2	TRBV3-1	TRBJ2-2	few	15
CASSLPPHTEAFF	TGTGCCAGCAGTCTACCGCCCCACACTGAAGCTTTCTTT	-	TRBV7-6	TRBJ1-1	-	13
CASSPGAGGELFF	TGTGCCAGCAGCCCCGGGGCCGGCGGGGAGCTGTTTTTT	-	TRBV9	TRBJ2-2	-	13
CASSQEGSRQETQYF	TGCGCCAGCAGCCAAGAAGGCTCACGGCAAGAGACCCAGTACTTC	-	TRBV4-3	TRBJ2-5	-	15
CASSSGKSYNSPLHF	TGTGCCAGCAGCTCAGGGAAGTCCTACAATTCACCCCTCCACTTT	-	TRBV7-2	TRBJ1-6	few	15
CASAQTSRNEQFF	TGCGCCAGCGCACAGACTAGCCGGAATGAGCAGTTCTTC	TRBD2	TRBV10-2	TRBJ2-1	-	13
CASSLAASGGPTDTQYF	TGTGCCAGCAGCTTGGCCGCGAGCGGGGGGCCCACAGATACGCAGTATTTT	TRBD2	TRBV5-8	TRBJ2-3	-	17
CASSFKTGTRSGELFF	TGTGCCAGCAGCTTCAAAACCGGGACTAGATCCGGGGAGCTGTTTTTT	TRBD2	TRBV7-9	TRBJ2-2	-	16
CASSLGSGRNQPQHF	TGTGCCAGCAGCTTAGGGTCAGGCAGGAATCAGCCCCAGCATTTT	-	TRBV5-6	TRBJ1-5	-	15
CAMAGGNPDTQYF	TGTGCCATGGCAGGGGGCAACCCAGATACGCAGTATTTT	TRBD1	TRBV10-3	TRBJ2-3	-	13
CASSPLTSGGSYNEQFF	TGCGCCAGCAGCCCTTTAACTAGCGGGGGATCCTACAATGAGCAGTTCTTC	TRBD2	TRBV5-1	TRBJ2-1	-	17
CASSSTSRDRGQETQYF	TGTGCCAGCAGTTCCACTTCCCGGGACAGGGGGCAAGAGACCCAGTACTTC	-	TRBV21-1	TRBJ2-5	-	17
CATGAGYGGANVLTF	TGTGCCACCGGGGCCGGTTACGGTGGGGCCAACGTCCTGACTTTC	-	TRBV24-1	TRBJ2-6	few	15
CASRPSGEETQYF	TGCGCCAGCCGACCTAGCGGCGAAGAGACCCAGTACTTC	TRBD2	TRBV5-1	TRBJ2-5	-	13
CASHNSDTANYGYTF	TGTGCCAGCCACAACAGCGATACCGCCAACTATGGCTACACCTTC	-	TRBV18	TRBJ1-2	-	15
CASSRSASGGSDTQYF	TGTGCCAGCAGCCGTTCCGCCAGCGGGGGCTCCGATACGCAGTATTTT	TRBD2	TRBV7-2	TRBJ2-3	many	16
CASTQGAEETQYF	TGTGCCAGCACCCAGGGGGCAGAAGAGACCCAGTACTTC	TRBD1	TRBV2	TRBJ2-5	-	13
CASREETGLEGYTF	TGTGCCAGCAGGGAAGAGACAGGCTTGGAAGGCTACACCTTC	-	TRBV6-1	TRBJ1-2	-	14
CASSWGGGPYNEQFF	TGTGCCAGCAGCTGGGGTGGGGGCCCCTACAATGAGCAGTTCTTC	-	TRBV7-2	TRBJ2-1	few	15
CVWTRPTDTQYF	TGTGTGTGGACTAGACCCACAGATACGCAGTATTTT	TRBD2	TRBV2	TRBJ2-3	-	12
CASSLGVIYGYTF	TGTGCCAGCAGCTTAGGGGTGATCTATGGCTACACCTTC	-	TRBV7-2	TRBJ1-2	many	13
CASSLVGQGARVPLHF	TGTGCCAGCAGCTTGGTGGGGCAGGGGGCGCGAGTACCCCTCCACTTT	TRBD1	TRBV7-9	TRBJ1-6	few	16
CASSQANPGDGYGYTF	TGTGCCAGCAGCCAAGCAAACCCGGGGGATGGCTATGGCTACACCTTC	-	TRBV4-2	TRBJ1-2	few	16
CASSPRTGTNTIYF	TGTGCCAGCAGTCCCCGGACAGGTACAAACACCATATATTTT	TRBD1	TRBV25-1	TRBJ1-3	few	14
CASSPRGRAVMNTEAFF	TGTGCCAGCAGCCCCCGTGGTCGAGCAGTCATGAACACTGAAGCTTTCTTT	-	TRBV12-3/TRBV12-4	TRBJ1-1	few	17
CSAHRALGEETQYF	TGCAGTGCCCACCGGGCCCTAGGGGAAGAGACCCAGTACTTC	-	TRBV20-1	TRBJ2-5	-	14
CASSSEETDTQYF	TGTGCCAGCAGTAGCGAAGAGACAGATACGCAGTATTTT	-	TRBV6-6	TRBJ2-3	few	13
CASIPQGAGSNEQFF	TGCGCCAGCATCCCACAGGGGGCAGGTTCCAATGAGCAGTTCTTC	TRBD1	TRBV5-1	TRBJ2-1	-	15
CASSFAGRSLRNTIYF	TGTGCCAGCAGCTTCGCAGGGCGATCGTTAAGAAACACCATATATTTT	-	TRBV7-8	TRBJ1-3	few	16
CASSETGAEQYF	TGTGCCAGCAGCGAGACAGGGGCCGAGCAGTACTTC	TRBD1	TRBV12-3/TRBV12-4	TRBJ2-7	-	12
CASSLGSGRASPLHF	TGTGCCAGCAGCTTGGGGAGTGGGCGGGCTTCACCCCTCCACTTT	-	TRBV5-4	TRBJ1-6	few	15
CASSVSGTAYNEQFF	TGTGCCAGCAGCGTCTCCGGGACGGCCTACAATGAGCAGTTCTTC	-	TRBV7-6	TRBJ2-1	few	15
CAWSVAAGVVMNEQFF	TGTGCCTGGAGTGTCGCAGCGGGGGTAGTTATGAATGAGCAGTTCTTC	TRBD2	TRBV30	TRBJ2-1	-	16
CASSVGGSGGSQETQYF	TGTGCCAGCAGCGTAGGGGGTAGCGGGGGCTCCCAAGAGACCCAGTACTTC	TRBD2	TRBV9	TRBJ2-5	many	17
CASRANTGELFF	TGTGCCAGCAGAGCGAACACCGGGGAGCTGTTTTTT	-	TRBV6-6	TRBJ2-2	-	12
CASSADGGDHTEAFF	TGTGCCAGCAGCGCCGATGGGGGGGACCACACTGAAGCTTTCTTT	-	TRBV9	TRBJ1-1	-	15
CSATGQGTPEAFF	TGCAGTGCAACCGGACAGGGGACACCTGAAGCTTTCTTT	TRBD1	TRBV20-1	TRBJ1-1	-	13
CASSLGDFNEQFF	TGTGCCAGCAGCTTAGGGGACTTTAATGAGCAGTTCTTC	-	TRBV7-8	TRBJ2-1	-	13
CASNTSHGTGSPTDALTDTQYF	TGTGCCAGCAACACTTCTCACGGGACAGGGTCCCCTACGGACGCCCTCACAGATACGCAGTATTTT	-	TRBV5-2	TRBJ2-3	few	22
CASSHPGRGAWEQYF	TGTGCCAGCAGTCACCCTGGGCGGGGGGCGTGGGAGCAGTACTTC	TRBD2	TRBV6-5	TRBJ2-7	few	15
CASSETSFVDEQFF	TGTGCCAGCAGTGAAACAAGCTTTGTGGATGAGCAGTTCTTC	-	TRBV6-1	TRBJ2-1	-	14
CSAWTGAYEKLFF	TGCAGCGCTTGGACAGGGGCGTATGAAAAACTGTTTTTT	TRBD1	TRBV29-1	TRBJ1-4	few	13
CASSAVVGETQYF	TGTGCCAGCAGTGCGGTAGTCGGCGAGACCCAGTACTTC	-	TRBV2	TRBJ2-5	-	13